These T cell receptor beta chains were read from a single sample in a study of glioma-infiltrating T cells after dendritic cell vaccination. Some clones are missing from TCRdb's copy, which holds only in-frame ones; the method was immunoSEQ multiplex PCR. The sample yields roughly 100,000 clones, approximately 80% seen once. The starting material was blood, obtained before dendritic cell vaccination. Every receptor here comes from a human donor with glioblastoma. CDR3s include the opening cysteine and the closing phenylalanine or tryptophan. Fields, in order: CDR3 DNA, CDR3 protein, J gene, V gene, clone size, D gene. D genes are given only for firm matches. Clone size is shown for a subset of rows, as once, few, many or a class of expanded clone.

CDR3nt: TGCGCCAGCAGCTTCATGCGGGGGGCAGGGGAGACCCAGTACTTC
CDR3aa: CASSFMRGAGETQYF
j_gene: TRBJ2-5
v_gene: TRBV5-1
abundance: NA
d_gene: TRBD2

CDR3nt: TGTGCCAGCAGATCGACAGGGATAAGATTCACTGAAGCTTTCTTT
CDR3aa: CASRSTGIRFTEAFF
j_gene: TRBJ1-1
v_gene: TRBV6-5
abundance: NA
d_gene: TRBD1

CDR3nt: TGTGCCAGCAGTGAGATACCCCGGGGGGACAATGAGCAGTTCTTC
CDR3aa: CASSEIPRGDNEQFF
j_gene: TRBJ2-1
v_gene: TRBV25-1
abundance: NA
d_gene: TRBD2

CDR3nt: TGTGCCAGCAGTCCGGGACAGTCGAATGAAAAACTGTTTTTT
CDR3aa: CASSPGQSNEKLFF
j_gene: TRBJ1-4
v_gene: TRBV5-6
abundance: NA
d_gene: TRBD1

CDR3nt: TGCGCCAGCAGTGAGGCCAGGCTACTAACTCGGGACTACAATGAGCAGTTCTTC
CDR3aa: CASSEARLLTRDYNEQFF
j_gene: TRBJ2-1
v_gene: TRBV10-1
abundance: once
d_gene: NA

CDR3nt: TGTGCCAGCTCACCTCGGGACAGCCGTGGCTACACCTTC
CDR3aa: CASSPRDSRGYTF
j_gene: TRBJ1-2
v_gene: TRBV18
abundance: NA
d_gene: TRBD1

CDR3nt: TGTGCCAGCAGCGTAGACTGGGAGCCTGGGGCTGAAGCTTTCTTT
CDR3aa: CASSVDWEPGAEAFF
j_gene: TRBJ1-1
v_gene: TRBV9
abundance: few
d_gene: NA

CDR3nt: TGTGCCACGACCTGGCGGGGGGTCAGCACAGATACGCAGTATTTT
CDR3aa: CATTWRGVSTDTQYF
j_gene: TRBJ2-3
v_gene: TRBV11-3
abundance: NA
d_gene: TRBD2

CDR3nt: TGTGCCAGCAGCCCTTACATTCGGGACAGGGCTTATGGCTACACCTTC
CDR3aa: CASSPYIRDRAYGYTF
j_gene: TRBJ1-2
v_gene: TRBV9
abundance: NA
d_gene: TRBD1

CDR3nt: TGTGCCACCAGCAGGGACAGGGAATATCAGCCCCAGCATTTT
CDR3aa: CATSRDREYQPQHF
j_gene: TRBJ1-5
v_gene: TRBV15
abundance: NA
d_gene: TRBD1

CDR3nt: TGTGCCAGCAGGTACTCTGGGGCCAACGTCCTGACTTTC
CDR3aa: CASRYSGANVLTF
j_gene: TRBJ2-6
v_gene: TRBV28
abundance: few
d_gene: NA

CDR3nt: TGTGCCAGCTCACGGACGCTACCGGGACAGGGGTACAATGAGCAGTTCTTC
CDR3aa: CASSRTLPGQGYNEQFF
j_gene: TRBJ2-1
v_gene: TRBV18
abundance: NA
d_gene: TRBD1

CDR3nt: TGTGCCACCCAGGGTTCTGGGTATAGCAATCAGCCCCAGCATTTT
CDR3aa: CATQGSGYSNQPQHF
j_gene: TRBJ1-5
v_gene: TRBV10-3
abundance: few
d_gene: NA

CDR3nt: TGTGCCAGTAGCAGACAGTTAAGGTCTCACTATGGCTACACCTTC
CDR3aa: CASSRQLRSHYGYTF
j_gene: TRBJ1-2
v_gene: TRBV19
abundance: once
d_gene: NA

CDR3nt: TGTGCCAGCAGCTCTTTTATATGGGCAGGGGATAATTCACCCCTCCACTTT
CDR3aa: CASSSFIWAGDNSPLHF
j_gene: TRBJ1-6
v_gene: TRBV11-3
abundance: NA
d_gene: NA

CDR3nt: TGTGCCAGCAGCTCCCAGGGGGTTGGAACTGAAGCTTTCTTT
CDR3aa: CASSSQGVGTEAFF
j_gene: TRBJ1-1
v_gene: TRBV7-9
abundance: few
d_gene: TRBD1

CDR3nt: TGTGCCAGCAGCAACGGTGGGGGGGCGTTTTCACCCCTCCACTTT
CDR3aa: CASSNGGGAFSPLHF
j_gene: TRBJ1-6
v_gene: TRBV5-4
abundance: NA
d_gene: NA

CDR3nt: TGTGCCAGAAGCCTCGACAGGGTCTACGAGCAGTACTTC
CDR3aa: CARSLDRVYEQYF
j_gene: TRBJ2-7
v_gene: TRBV7-5
abundance: NA
d_gene: NA